This T cell receptor beta chain was captured in a study of shared clonotypes between healthy human individuals. Study-wide results and limits: The expectation was that sequencing depth would affect clonotype sharing among donors. Estimated richness values were generally larger in naive subsets than in memory subsets.

Using immunoSEQ multiplex PCR, the repertoire was profiled, and TCRdb retains in-frame clones only, with some absent. This table has hundreds of thousands of clones, 97% appearing once. A word on this clone: The antigen is unknown.

This CDR3 is 12 amino acids long. V was cut by 4 bases and J by 6 bases, with 10 bases left in between. Germline V gene lookup returns CDR1 SNHLY and CDR2 FYNNEI. Sequenced material: naive CD4+ T cells sorted from blood. The subset was: CD45RA+ positively selected. The sequence came from a woman in her twenties or thirties in good health. The chain joins TRBV2 to TRBJ2-7; D remains unclear. CDR3 loop: CASSVRSGEQYF. The CDR3 coding sequence is TGTGCCAGCAGTGTTAGAAGTGGCGAGCAGTACTTC.